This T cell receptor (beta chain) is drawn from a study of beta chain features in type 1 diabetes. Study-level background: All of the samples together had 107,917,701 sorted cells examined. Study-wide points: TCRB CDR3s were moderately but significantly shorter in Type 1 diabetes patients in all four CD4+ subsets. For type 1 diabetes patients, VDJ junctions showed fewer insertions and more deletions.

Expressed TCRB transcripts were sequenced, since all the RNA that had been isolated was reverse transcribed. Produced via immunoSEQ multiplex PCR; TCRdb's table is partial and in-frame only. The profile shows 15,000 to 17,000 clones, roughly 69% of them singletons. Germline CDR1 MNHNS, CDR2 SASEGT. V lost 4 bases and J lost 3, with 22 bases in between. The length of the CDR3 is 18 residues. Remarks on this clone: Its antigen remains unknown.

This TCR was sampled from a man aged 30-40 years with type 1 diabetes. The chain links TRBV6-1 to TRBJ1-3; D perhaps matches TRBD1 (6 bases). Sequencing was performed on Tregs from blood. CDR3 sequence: CASSGGTKTGPFGNTIYF. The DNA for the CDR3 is TGTGCCAGCAGTGGCGGAACTAAAACAGGGCCTTTTGGAAACACCATATATTTT.